This T cell receptor (beta chain) was sequenced in a study of cytomegalovirus exposure and HLA in healthy donors. This clone has just one count. Its antigen remains unknown. The CDR3 covers 15 residues. Germline CDR1 is MDHEN and CDR2 is SYDVKM. The V segment lost 2 bases and the J segment 7 bases; nucleotides outside the gene matches: 7. Study-level findings and limits: The investigators catalogued 164 TCR beta chains as cytomegalovirus-associated.

Here immunoSEQ multiplex PCR was the method, and the copy in TCRdb shows in-frame clones only, minus some. This sample has 140,000 or so clones, with about 87% found just once. Separate from the approximately 700-subject first cohort was the approximately 120-subject validation cohort, to which the donors belonged. V and J are TRBV28 and TRBJ2-7; 11 nucleotides match TRBD2. The sequence was obtained from a man younger than 35 in good health and CMV-seropositive. Sequencing was done on a sample of PBMCs. CDR3 coding DNA: TGTGCCAGCAGTTTAATCGGTAGCGGGGGGGGAGAGCAGTACTTC. The encoded protein is CASSLIGSGGGEQYF. Drawing the rest from reference TRBV28 and TRBJ2-7, the complete variable domain is DVKVTQSSRYLVKRTGEKVFLECVQDMDHENMFWYRQDPGLGLRLIYFSYDVKMKEKGDIPEGYSVSREKKERFSLILESASTNQTSMYLCASSLIGSGGGEQYFGPGTRLTVT.